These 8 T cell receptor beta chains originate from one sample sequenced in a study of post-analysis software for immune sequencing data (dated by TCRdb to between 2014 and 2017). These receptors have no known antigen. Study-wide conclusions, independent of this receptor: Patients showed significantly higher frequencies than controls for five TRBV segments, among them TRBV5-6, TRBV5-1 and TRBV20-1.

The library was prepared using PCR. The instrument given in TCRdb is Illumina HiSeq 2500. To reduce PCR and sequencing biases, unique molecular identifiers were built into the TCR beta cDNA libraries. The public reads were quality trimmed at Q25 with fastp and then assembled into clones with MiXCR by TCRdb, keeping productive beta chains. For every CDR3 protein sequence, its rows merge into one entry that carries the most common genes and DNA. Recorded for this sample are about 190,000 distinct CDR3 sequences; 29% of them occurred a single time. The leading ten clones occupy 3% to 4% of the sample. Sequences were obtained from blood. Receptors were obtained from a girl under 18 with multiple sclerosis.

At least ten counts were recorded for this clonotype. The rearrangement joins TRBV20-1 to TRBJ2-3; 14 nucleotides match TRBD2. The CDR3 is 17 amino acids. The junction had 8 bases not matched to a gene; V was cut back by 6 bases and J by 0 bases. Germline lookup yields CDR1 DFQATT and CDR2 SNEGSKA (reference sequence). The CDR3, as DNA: TGCAGTGCCGCCCCGGGACTAGCGGGGGCGAGCACAGATACGCAGTATTTT. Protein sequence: CSAAPGLAGASTDTQYF.

CDR3 in DNA: TGTGCCAGCAGCCCACTAGCTAATGGAGAGACCCAGTACTTC. Translation gives CASSPLANGETQYF. V is TRBV12-3 or TRBV12-4 and J is TRBJ2-7; a weak D match, TRBD2 (6 bases). The J call is uncertain, as TRBJ2-5 better fits the DNA end. The CDR3 is 14 residues long.

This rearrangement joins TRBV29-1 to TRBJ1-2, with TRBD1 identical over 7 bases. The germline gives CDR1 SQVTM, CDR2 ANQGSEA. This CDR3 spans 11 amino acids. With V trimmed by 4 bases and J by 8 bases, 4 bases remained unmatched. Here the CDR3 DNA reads TGCAGCGTTGCGACAGGGCCGGGCTACACCTTC. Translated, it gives CSVATGPGYTF.

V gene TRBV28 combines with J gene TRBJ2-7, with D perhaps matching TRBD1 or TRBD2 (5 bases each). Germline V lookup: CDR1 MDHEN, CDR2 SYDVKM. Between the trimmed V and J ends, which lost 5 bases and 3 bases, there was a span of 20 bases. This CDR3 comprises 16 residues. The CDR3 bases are TGTGCCAGCAGTCCCTCGAGTTATGGGGGTCTCTACGAGCAGTACTTC. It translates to CASSPSSYGGLYEQYF.

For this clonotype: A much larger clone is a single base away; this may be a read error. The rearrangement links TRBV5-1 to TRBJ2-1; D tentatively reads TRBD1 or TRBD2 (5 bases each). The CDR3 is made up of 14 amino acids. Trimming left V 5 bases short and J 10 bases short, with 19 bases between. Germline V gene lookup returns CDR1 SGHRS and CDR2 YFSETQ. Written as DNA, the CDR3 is TGCGCCAGCAGTCCTAGGGACGGCTCCTACGAGCAGTTCTTC. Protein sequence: CASSPRDGSYEQFF.

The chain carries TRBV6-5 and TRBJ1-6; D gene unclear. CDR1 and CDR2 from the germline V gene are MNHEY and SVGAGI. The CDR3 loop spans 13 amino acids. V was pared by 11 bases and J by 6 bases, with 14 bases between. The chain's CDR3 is CAASRALNSPLHF. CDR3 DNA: TGTGCCGCATCTAGGGCCCTTAATTCACCCCTCCACTTT.

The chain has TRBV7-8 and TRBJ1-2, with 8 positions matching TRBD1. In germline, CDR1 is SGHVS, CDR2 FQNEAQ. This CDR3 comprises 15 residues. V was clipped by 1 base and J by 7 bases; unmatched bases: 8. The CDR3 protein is CASSLVAGGDFGYTF. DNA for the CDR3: TGTGCCAGCAGCTTAGTAGCAGGGGGCGATTTTGGCTACACCTTC.

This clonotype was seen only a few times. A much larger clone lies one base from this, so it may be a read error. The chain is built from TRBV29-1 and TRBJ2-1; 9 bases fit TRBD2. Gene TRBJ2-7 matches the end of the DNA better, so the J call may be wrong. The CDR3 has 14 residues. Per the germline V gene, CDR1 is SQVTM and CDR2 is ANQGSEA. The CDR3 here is CSARAGGSYNEQYF. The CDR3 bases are TGCAGCGCCAGAGCGGGAGGCTCCTACAATGAGCAGTACTTC.